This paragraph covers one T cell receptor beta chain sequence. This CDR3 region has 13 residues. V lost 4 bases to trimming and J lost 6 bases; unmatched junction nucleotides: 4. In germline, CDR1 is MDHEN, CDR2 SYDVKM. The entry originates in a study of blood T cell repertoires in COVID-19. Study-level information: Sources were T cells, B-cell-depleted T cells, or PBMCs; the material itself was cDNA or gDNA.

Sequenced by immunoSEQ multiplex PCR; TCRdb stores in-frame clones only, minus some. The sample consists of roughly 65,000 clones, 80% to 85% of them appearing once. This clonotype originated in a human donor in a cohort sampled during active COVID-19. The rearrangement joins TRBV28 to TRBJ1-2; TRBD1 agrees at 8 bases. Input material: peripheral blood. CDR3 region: CASSWDRRNGYTF. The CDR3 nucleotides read TGTGCCAGCAGTTGGGACAGGAGGAATGGCTACACCTTC.